This T cell receptor beta chain was profiled in a study of identical twins. The CDR3 runs 13 residues. Germline V gene sequence: CDR1 SGHNT, CDR2 YENEEA. Trimming removed 1 base from V and 9 bases from J, with 10 bases in between. This clonotype has a handful of counts. MiXCR, applied by TCRdb to the 5' RACE reads, yields one record per CDR3 protein. The table records 700,000 or so distinct CDR3 sequences, 8.5% to 9.5% of them present only once. These data also featured in a second study, about yellow fever vaccine responses in identical twins.

The genes are TRBV11-3 and TRBJ2-1, with D perhaps assigned TRBD1 or TRBD2 (5 bases each). This clonotype was sampled from a woman younger than 30 in good health. Specimen: PBMCs. The CDR3 here is CASSLVRGGEQFF. The CDR3 region has the DNA TGTGCCAGCAGCTTAGTGAGGGGCGGTGAGCAGTTCTTC.